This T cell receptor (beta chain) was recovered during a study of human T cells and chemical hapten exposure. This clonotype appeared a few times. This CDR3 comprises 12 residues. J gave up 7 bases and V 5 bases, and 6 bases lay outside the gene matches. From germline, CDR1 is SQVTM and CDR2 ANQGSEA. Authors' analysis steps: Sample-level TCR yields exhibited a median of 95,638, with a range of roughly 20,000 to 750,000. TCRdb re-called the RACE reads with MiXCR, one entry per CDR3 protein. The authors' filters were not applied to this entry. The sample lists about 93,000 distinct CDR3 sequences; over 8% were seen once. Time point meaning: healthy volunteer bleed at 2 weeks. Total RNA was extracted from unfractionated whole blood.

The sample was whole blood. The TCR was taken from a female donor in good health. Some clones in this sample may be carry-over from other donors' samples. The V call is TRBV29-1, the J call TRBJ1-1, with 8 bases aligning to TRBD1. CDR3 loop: CSVLTGEVEAFF. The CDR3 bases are TGCAGCGTTCTGACAGGGGAGGTTGAAGCTTTCTTT.